This TCR beta chain was sequenced during a study of CD8 T cell repertoires and HIV-1 epitope variants. Study overall: Controls were a CMV, EBV and flu pool, Ebola AY9, and no peptide.

General study results and limits: Beta chains alone show antigen proliferation, not cytokine profile or function. Of fewer than 10 antigen-specific beta clonotypes, five to seven appeared to cross-react with escape variants.

There are 14 residues in the CDR3. From germline, CDR1 is MNHEY and CDR2 SMNVEV (reference sequence). V shed 5 bases and J 8 bases; nucleotides not matched to a gene: 6. Turning to this clone: Its specificity is not known.

Clones were sequenced by immunoSEQ multiplex PCR, and TCRdb holds only the in-frame ones, with some missing. The sample consists of over 5,000 clones, more than 65% of them appearing once. The specimen was cultured CD8+ T cells derived from PBMCs. The TCR sequence derives from a male donor with HIV. The chain carries TRBV27 and TRBJ1-4; 9 positions match TRBD1. This CDR3 is CASSAGTGWEKLFF. The CDR3 region has the DNA TGTGCCAGCAGTGCTGGGACAGGGTGGGAAAAACTGTTTTTT.